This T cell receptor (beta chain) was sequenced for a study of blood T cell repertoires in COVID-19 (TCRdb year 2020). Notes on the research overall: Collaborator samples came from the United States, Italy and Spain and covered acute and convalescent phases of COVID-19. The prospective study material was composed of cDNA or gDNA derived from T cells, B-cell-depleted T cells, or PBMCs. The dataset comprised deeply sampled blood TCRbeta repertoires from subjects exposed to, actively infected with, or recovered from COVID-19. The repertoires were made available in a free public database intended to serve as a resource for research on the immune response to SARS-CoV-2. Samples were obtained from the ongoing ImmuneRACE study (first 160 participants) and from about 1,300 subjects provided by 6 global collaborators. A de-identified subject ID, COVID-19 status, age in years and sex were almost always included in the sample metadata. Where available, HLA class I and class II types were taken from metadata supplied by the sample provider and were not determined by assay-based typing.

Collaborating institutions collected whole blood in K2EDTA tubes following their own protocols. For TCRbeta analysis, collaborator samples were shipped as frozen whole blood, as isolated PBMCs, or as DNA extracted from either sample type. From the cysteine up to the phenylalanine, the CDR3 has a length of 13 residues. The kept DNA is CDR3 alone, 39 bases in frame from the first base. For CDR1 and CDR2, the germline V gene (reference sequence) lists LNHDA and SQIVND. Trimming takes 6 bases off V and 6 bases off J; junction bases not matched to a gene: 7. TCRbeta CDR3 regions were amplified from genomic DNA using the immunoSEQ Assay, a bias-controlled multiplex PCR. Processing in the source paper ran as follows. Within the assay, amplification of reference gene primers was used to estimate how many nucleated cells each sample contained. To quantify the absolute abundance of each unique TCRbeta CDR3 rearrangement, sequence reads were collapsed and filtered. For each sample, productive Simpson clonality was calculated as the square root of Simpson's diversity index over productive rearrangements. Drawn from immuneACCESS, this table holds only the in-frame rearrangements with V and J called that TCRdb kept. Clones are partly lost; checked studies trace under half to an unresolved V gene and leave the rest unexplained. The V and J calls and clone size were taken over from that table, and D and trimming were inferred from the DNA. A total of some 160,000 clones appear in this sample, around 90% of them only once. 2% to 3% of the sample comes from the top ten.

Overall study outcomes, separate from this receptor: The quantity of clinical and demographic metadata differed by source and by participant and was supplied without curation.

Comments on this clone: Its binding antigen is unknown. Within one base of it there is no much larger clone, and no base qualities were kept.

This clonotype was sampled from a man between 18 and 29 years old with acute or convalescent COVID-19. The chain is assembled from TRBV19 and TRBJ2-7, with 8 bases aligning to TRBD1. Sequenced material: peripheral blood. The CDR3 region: CASRDRGRSEQYF. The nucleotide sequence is TGTGCCAGTAGAGACAGGGGACGTAGCGAGCAGTACTTC.